This entry lists 8 T cell receptor beta chains sequenced from one sample in a study of T cells after posttransplantation cyclophosphamide. Controls had myeloablative marrow grafts with methotrexate and calcineurin inhibitor, sampled at 1 year. Measured with immunoSEQ multiplex PCR; TCRdb has only the in-frame clones, and not every one. The sample lists around 22,000 clones; around 90% were seen once. The sample consisted of PBMCs, taken after an allogeneic stem cell transplant with a calcineurin inhibitor and methotrexate. Receptors originate from a female patient in her 50s who received an allogeneic stem cell transplant from an unrelated donor, was CMV-positive, and had chronic GVHD only. Some T cells may be the graft donor's.

The chain combines TRBV11-2 with TRBJ2-5, with TRBD1 identical over 7 bases. CDR1 is SGHAT, CDR2 FQNNGV, per germline. J was trimmed by 5 bases and V by 4 bases; bases with no gene match: 7. The CDR3 length is 14 residues. This CDR3 is CASSSTTGWETQYF. The CDR3 DNA follows: TGTGCCAGCAGCTCAACGACAGGGTGGGAGACCCAGTACTTC.

A note on this clone: Germline and junction disagree at one end, which may indicate a read error. Distinct nucleotide sequences in the sample also encode this CDR3. This chain joins TRBV6-1 and TRBJ2-2; a possible D gene is TRBD1 (6 bases). CDR3 length: 14 residues. Germline CDR1 is MNHNS and CDR2 is SASEGT. The CDR3 protein is CASSGQGFTGELFF. The CDR3 nucleotides read TGTGCCAGCAGTGGTCAGGGGTTCACCGGGGAGCTGTTTTTC.

This chain links TRBV7-9 with TRBJ1-1; 7 nucleotides line up with TRBD1. Germline values: CDR1 SEHNR, CDR2 FQNEAQ (reference sequence). The J segment lost 0 bases and the V segment lost 11 bases, leaving 3 bases of the junction unmatched. The CDR3 extends over 12 amino acids. Written as DNA, the CDR3 is TGTGCCTCGGGGACAGTGAACACTGAAGCTTTCTTT. This encodes CASGTVNTEAFF.

The chain joins TRBV5-1 to TRBJ1-1; D gene ambiguous. The germline V gene has CDR1 SGHRS and CDR2 YFSETQ. V was trimmed by 8 bases and J by 5 bases, leaving 16 bases between them. This CDR3 is 13 amino acids long. The CDR3 bases are TGCGCCAGTCTCGACTCTTCGGGAACTGAAGCTTTCTTT. It specifies CASLDSSGTEAFF.

This clone was seen only once. The chain is built from TRBV28 and TRBJ1-1; tentatively, D is TRBD1 (6 bases). The CDR3 has 12 amino acids. The V end was cut by 6 bases, the J end by 6 bases, with 11 bases between. Germline V gene data show CDR1 as MDHEN and CDR2 as SYDVKM. The CDR3 DNA reads TGTGCCAGCAGCTCAACAGGGTCTGAAGCTTTCTTT. Translated: CASSSTGSEAFF.

The J gene is TRBJ2-1, the V gene TRBV5-5; TRBD2 matches 9 bases. The V gene end was trimmed by 6 bases and the J gene end by 3 bases; junction bases not matched to a gene: 7. The CDR3 runs 15 residues. In germline, CDR1 is SGHKS, CDR2 YYEKEE (reference sequence). The CDR3 DNA reads TGTGCCAGCAATCCCGGACTAGCGATCTACAATGAGCAGTTCTTC. Translation: CASNPGLAIYNEQFF.

The rearrangement links TRBV7-2 to TRBJ2-7, with 10 positions matching TRBD2. Germline CDR1 SGHTA, CDR2 FQGNSA. CDR3 length: 15 residues. Trimming at V came to 4 bases and at J to 2 bases, leaving 5 bases not matched to a gene. The chain's CDR3 is CASSSLAGGAYEQYF. DNA of the CDR3: TGTGCCAGCAGCTCGTTAGCGGGAGGAGCCTACGAGCAGTACTTC.

The V gene is TRBV28, the J gene TRBJ1-1; unclear D gene. Germline CDR1 is MDHEN and CDR2 is SYDVKM. The V and J ends lost 5 bases and 1 base respectively, with 14 bases between them. CDR3 size: 15 residues. CDR3 nucleotide sequence: TGTGCCAGCAGTAGCGGCAGGTTCCAGAACACTGAAGCTTTCTTT. It yields the protein CASSSGRFQNTEAFF.